These 9 T cell receptor beta chains share one sample of origin, sequenced in a study of spatial heterogeneity in lung cancer. TCRdb called the 5' RACE reads again in MiXCR, with one record for every CDR3 protein. In the table there are about 5,300 distinct CDR3 sequences, around 7.7% of which are singletons. Regarding time point: sample taken at primary tumor resection. Study conclusions and caveats: Counts that tracked tumor mutation counts were those of expanded intratumoral alpha and beta TCRs.

What these receptors recognize is not known. The sample consisted of lung tumor tissue, taken at surgery. These receptors were collected from a male donor with early-stage non-small cell lung cancer.

This clonotype has a count of ten or more. This chain connects TRBV28 to TRBJ2-7; D unclear. With 4 bases removed from V and 5 bases from J, the gap between germline ends came to 18 bases. The CDR3 contains 15 residues. Germline V lookup: CDR1 MDHEN, CDR2 SYDVKM. In DNA form, the CDR3 reads TGTGCCAGCAGTTCACGGGTGGGAATCGTCGACGAGCAGTACTTC. This translates into CASSSRVGIVDEQYF.

The chain employs TRBV6-2 or TRBV6-3 and TRBJ1-2; possible D gene TRBD1, 5 bases. CDR1 and CDR2 from the germline V gene are MNHEY and SVGEGT. V lost 6 bases to trimming and J lost 5 bases, with 16 bases between them. This CDR3 contains 14 residues. The CDR3 DNA reads as TGTGCCAGCAGAAGGGGCGCAGGGAGGTATGGCTACACCTTC. This encodes CASRRGAGRYGYTF.

The table lists this clonotype with many counts. The chain is built from TRBV24-1 and TRBJ1-2, with 8 nucleotides matching TRBD1. Germline V gene lookup returns CDR1 KGHDR and CDR2 SFDVKD. The CDR3 runs to 15 residues. V was pared by 2 bases and J by 4 bases, with 5 bases of the junction left unmatched. CDR3 sequence (DNA): TGTGCCACCAGTGATTCTGGACAGGGTCCCTATGGCTACACCTTC. Residues: CATSDSGQGPYGYTF.

The rearrangement uses TRBV28 and TRBJ2-7; weak D call: TRBD2 (5 bases). The V end lost 2 bases, the J end lost 2 bases, and 13 bases lay between the germline ends. This CDR3 is 15 amino acids long. In germline, CDR1 is MDHEN, CDR2 SYDVKM. The CDR3 here is CASSLAPAEAYEQYF. The DNA of the CDR3 is TGTGCCAGCAGTTTAGCCCCAGCGGAGGCCTACGAGCAGTACTTC.

The chain couples TRBV27 to TRBJ2-1, with no clear D. Germline loops: CDR1 MNHEY, CDR2 SMNVEV (reference sequence). V lost 4 bases and J lost 9, with 13 bases in between. This CDR3 region has 13 residues. The CDR3 DNA reads TGTGCCAGCAGTTGGTCCCCGGAGTTTGAGCAGTTCTTC. Its protein product is CASSWSPEFEQFF.

This clonotype was seen ten or more times. This chain uses TRBV6-6 with TRBJ2-4, with 7 bases fitting TRBD1. Germline-derived CDR1 and CDR2 are MNHNY and SVGAGI (reference sequence). J gave up 0 bases and V 4 bases, and 9 bases lay outside the gene matches. The CDR3 is 17 residues long. In DNA form, the CDR3 reads TGTGCCAGCAGTTCCCCAGACAGGGCAATAGCCAAAAACATTCAGTACTTC. Translated, it gives CASSSPDRAIAKNIQYF.

This clonotype was counted at least ten times. A junction boundary mismatches the germline segment, possibly from a read error. The chain has TRBV20-1 and TRBJ1-2; the match to TRBD1 covers 9 bases. CDR1 is DFQATT and CDR2 is SNEGSKA in the germline V gene (reference sequence). The CDR3 covers 13 residues. CDR3 residues: CSVRGDRDYGYTF. CDR3 bases: TGCAGTGTTAGAGGGGACAGGGACTATGGCTACACCTTC.

This clonotype was seen a few times. This chain links TRBV7-8 with TRBJ1-3; no definite D call. Germline V CDR1 and CDR2: SGHVS, FQNEAQ. The CDR3 runs 15 residues. Deletions cut 1 base from V and 2 bases from J, with 9 bases between. This CDR3 reads CASSLETYPGNTIYF. In nucleotides, the CDR3 is TGTGCCAGCAGCTTAGAGACATACCCTGGAAACACCATATATTTT.

This clonotype was observed a few times. As DNA, the CDR3 is TGTGCCAGCAGCCAAGTTACTGGTTACAATGAGCAGTTCTTC. Its protein is CASSQVTGYNEQFF. This chain links TRBV4-2 with TRBJ2-1; D not certain. V gave up 1 base and J gave up 4 bases, with 8 bases separating them. This CDR3 has 14 residues. Germline values: CDR1 LGHNA, CDR2 YNFKEQ.